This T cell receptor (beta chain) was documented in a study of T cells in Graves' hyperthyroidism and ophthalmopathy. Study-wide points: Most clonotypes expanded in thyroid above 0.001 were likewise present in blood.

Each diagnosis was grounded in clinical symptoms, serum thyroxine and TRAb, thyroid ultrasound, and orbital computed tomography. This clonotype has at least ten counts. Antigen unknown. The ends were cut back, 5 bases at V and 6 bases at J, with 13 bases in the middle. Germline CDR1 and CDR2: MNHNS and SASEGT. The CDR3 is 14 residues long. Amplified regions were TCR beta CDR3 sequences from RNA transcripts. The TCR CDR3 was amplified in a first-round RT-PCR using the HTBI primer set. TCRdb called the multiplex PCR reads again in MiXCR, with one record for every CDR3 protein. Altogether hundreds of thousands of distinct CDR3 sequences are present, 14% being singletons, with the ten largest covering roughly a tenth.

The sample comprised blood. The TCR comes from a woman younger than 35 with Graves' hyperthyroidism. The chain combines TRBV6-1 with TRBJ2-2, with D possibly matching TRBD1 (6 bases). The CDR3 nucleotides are TGTGCCAGCAGTTACAGGGCTTCCTCCGGGGAGCTGTTTTTT. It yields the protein CASSYRASSGELFF.